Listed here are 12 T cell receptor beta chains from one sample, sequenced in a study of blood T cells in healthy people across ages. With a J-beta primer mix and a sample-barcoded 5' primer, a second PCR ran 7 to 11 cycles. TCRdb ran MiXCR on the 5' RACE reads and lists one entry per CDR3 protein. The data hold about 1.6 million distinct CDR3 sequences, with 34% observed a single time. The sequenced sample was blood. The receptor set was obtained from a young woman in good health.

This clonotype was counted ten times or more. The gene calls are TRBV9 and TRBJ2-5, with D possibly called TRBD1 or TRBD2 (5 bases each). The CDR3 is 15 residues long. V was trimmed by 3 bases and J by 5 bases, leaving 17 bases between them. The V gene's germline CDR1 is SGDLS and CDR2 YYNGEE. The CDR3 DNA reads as TGTGCCAGCAGCGCGGGACCAGAGATGGGGGAGACCCAGTACTTC. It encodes CASSAGPEMGETQYF.

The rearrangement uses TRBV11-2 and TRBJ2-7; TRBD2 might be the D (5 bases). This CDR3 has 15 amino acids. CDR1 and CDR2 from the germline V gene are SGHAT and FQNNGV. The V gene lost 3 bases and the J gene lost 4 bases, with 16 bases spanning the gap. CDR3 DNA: TGTGCCAGCAGCTTTGCCAGGACTCTGTCTTACGAGCAGTACTTC. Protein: CASSFARTLSYEQYF.

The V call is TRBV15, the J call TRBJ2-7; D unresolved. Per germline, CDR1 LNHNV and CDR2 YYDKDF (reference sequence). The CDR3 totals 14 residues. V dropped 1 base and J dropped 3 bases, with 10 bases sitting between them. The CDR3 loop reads CATSRGGRIYEQYF. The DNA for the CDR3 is TGTGCCACCAGCAGAGGAGGCAGAATCTACGAGCAGTACTTC. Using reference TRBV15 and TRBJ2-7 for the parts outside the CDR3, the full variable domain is DAMVIQNPRYQVTQFGKPVTLSCSQTLNHNVMYWYQQKSSQAPKLLFHYYDKDFNNEADTPDNFQSRRPNTSFCFLDIRSPGLGDTAMYLCATSRGGRIYEQYFGPGTRLTVT.

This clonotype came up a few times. The CDR3 DNA reads TGTGCCAGCAGTTACCGACAGTTAGGGGGCTACACCTTC. This encodes CASSYRQLGGYTF. J is TRBJ1-2 and V is TRBV6-5; D may be TRBD1 (5 bases). This CDR3 is 13 amino acids long. Germline CDR1 reads MNHEY; CDR2 reads SVGAGI. Trimming took off 2 bases at V and 8 bases at J, with 12 bases between the two ends.

The DNA of the CDR3 is TGCAGTGCTAGAGATGTGTGGAGTCGGGGGACCTACGAGCAGTACTTC. Translation gives CSARDVWSRGTYEQYF. The chain carries TRBV20-1 and TRBJ2-7; D possibly corresponds to TRBD2 (6 bases). Germline CDR1 is DFQATT and CDR2 is SNEGSKA (reference sequence). With 0 bases removed from V and 2 bases from J, the gap between germline ends came to 17 bases. This CDR3 spans 16 amino acids.

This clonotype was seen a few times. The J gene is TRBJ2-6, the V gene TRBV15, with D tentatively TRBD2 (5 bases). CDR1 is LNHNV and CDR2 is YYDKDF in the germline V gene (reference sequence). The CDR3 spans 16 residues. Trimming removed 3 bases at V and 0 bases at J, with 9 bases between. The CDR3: CATSSLGSSGANVLTF. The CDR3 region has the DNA TGTGCCACCAGCAGTCTGGGGAGCTCTGGGGCCAACGTCCTGACTTTC. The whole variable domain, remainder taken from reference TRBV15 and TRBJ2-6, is DAMVIQNPRYQVTQFGKPVTLSCSQTLNHNVMYWYQQKSSQAPKLLFHYYDKDFNNEADTPDNFQSRRPNTSFCFLDIRSPGLGDTAMYLCATSSLGSSGANVLTFGAGSRLTVL.

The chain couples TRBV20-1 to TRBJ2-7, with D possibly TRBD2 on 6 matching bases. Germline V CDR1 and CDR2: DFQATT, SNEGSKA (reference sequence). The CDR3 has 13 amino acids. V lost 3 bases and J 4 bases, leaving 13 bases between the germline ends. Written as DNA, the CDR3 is TGCAGTGCTAGGGGGACTCAGTCTTACGAGCAGTACTTC. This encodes CSARGTQSYEQYF.

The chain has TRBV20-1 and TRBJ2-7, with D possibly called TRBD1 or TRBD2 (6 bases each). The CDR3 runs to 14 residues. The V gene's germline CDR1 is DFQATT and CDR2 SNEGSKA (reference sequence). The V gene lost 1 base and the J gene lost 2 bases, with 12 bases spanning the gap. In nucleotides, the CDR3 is TGCAGTGCTAGAGCCCCGGGGGCCCCCTACGAGCAGTACTTC. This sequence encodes CSARAPGAPYEQYF.

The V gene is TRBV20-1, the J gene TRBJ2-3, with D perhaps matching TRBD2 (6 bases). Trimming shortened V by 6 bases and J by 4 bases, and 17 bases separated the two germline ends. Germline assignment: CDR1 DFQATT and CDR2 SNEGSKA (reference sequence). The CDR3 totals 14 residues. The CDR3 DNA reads TGCAGTGCCAATAGTGGGGGGTCCGCAGATACGCAGTATTTT. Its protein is CSANSGGSADTQYF.

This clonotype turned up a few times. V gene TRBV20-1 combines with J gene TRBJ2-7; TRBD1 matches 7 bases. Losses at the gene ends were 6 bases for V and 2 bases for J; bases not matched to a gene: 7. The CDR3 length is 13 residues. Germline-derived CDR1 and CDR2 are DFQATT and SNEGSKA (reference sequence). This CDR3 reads CSAPGQSPYEQYF. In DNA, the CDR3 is TGCAGTGCCCCGGGACAGTCACCCTACGAGCAGTACTTC.

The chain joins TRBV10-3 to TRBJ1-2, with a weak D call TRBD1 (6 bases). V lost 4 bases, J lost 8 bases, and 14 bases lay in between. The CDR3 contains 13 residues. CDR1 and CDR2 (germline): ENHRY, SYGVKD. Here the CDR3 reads CAISGQQGSGYTF. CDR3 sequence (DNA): TGTGCCATCAGTGGACAACAGGGAAGCGGCTACACCTTC.

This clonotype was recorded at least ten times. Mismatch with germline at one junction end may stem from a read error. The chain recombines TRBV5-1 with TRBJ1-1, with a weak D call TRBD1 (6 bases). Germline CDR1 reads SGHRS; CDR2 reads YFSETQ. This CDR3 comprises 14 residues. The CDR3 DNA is TGTGCCAGCAGCTTATCAGGGGTTGGCACTGAAGCTTTCTTT. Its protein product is CASSLSGVGTEAFF.